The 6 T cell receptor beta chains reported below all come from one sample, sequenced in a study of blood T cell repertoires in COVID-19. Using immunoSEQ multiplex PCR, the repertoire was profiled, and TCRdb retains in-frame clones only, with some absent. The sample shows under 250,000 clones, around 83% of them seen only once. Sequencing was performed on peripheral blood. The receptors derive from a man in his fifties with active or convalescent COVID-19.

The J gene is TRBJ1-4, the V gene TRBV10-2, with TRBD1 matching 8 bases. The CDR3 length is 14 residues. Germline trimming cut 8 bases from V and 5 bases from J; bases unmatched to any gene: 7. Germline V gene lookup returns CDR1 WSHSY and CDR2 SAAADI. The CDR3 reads CASGTGGQNEKLFF. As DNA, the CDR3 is TGCGCCAGCGGCACAGGGGGACAAAATGAAAAACTGTTTTTT.

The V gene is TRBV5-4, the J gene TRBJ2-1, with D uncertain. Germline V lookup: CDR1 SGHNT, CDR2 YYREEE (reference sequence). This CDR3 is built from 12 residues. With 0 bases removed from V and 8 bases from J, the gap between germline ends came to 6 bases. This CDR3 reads CASSLALDEQFF. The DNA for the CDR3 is TGTGCCAGCAGCTTGGCCCTCGATGAGCAGTTCTTC.

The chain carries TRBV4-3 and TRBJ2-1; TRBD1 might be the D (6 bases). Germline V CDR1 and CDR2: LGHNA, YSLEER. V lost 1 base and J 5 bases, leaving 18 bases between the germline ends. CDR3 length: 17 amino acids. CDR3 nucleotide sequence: TGCGCCAGCAGCCAAGGGACACAGGGAAGAGATCACAATGAGCAGTTCTTC. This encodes CASSQGTQGRDHNEQFF.

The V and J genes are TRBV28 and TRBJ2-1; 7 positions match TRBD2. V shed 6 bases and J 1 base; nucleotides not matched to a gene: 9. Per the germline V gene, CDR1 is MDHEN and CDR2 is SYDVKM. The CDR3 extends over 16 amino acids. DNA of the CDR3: TGTGCCAGCAGCTCCTCGGGGGGATTGTCCTACAATGAGCAGTTCTTC. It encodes CASSSSGGLSYNEQFF.

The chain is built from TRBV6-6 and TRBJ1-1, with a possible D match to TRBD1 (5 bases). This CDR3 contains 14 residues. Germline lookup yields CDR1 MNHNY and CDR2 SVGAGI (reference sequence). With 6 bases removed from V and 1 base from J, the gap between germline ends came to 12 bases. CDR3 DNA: TGTGCCAGCAGCAGCCCGGGGGGGAACACTGAAGCTTTCTTT. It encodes CASSSPGGNTEAFF.

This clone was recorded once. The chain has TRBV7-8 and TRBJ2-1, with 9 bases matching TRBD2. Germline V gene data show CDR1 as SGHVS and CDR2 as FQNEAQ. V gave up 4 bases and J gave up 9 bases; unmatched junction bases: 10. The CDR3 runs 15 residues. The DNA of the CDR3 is TGTGCCAGCAGCTATATAGCGGGAGATAGGGGTGAGCAGTTCTTC. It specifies CASSYIAGDRGEQFF.